A single sample gave rise to the 17 T cell receptor beta chains below, sequenced in a study of blood T cell repertoires in COVID-19. Clones were sequenced by immunoSEQ multiplex PCR, and TCRdb holds only the in-frame ones, with some missing. Of 200,000 or so clones in the sample, roughly 80% were seen once. Sequences were obtained from PBMCs or T cells enriched from blood (not recorded which). These TCRs come from a woman in her 50s who had been exposed to COVID-19.

The chain joins TRBV14 to TRBJ2-2; 7 bases align to TRBD1. The CDR3 sequence is 18 residues long. With V trimmed by 4 bases and J by 3 bases, 14 bases remained unmatched. CDR1 SGHDN and CDR2 FVKESK come from the germline V gene. The chain's CDR3 is CASSRPNDRVSDTGELFF. The CDR3 coding sequence is TGTGCCAGCAGCCGACCTAACGACAGGGTGAGTGACACCGGGGAGCTGTTTTTT.

The rearrangement uses TRBV5-1 and TRBJ1-2, with D tentatively TRBD1 (6 bases). Trimming took off 1 base at V and 8 bases at J, with 15 bases between the two ends. Germline CDR1 is SGHRS and CDR2 is YFSETQ. The CDR3 totals 14 residues. CDR3 in DNA: TGCGCCAGCAGCTTGACCCACAGGGTAGAGGGCTACACCTTC. It encodes CASSLTHRVEGYTF.

A few counts support this clone. The chain links TRBV7-2 to TRBJ2-7, with D unresolved. Germline V gives CDR1 SGHTA, CDR2 FQGNSA. This CDR3 has 12 residues. V was trimmed by 5 bases and J by 6 bases, leaving 11 bases between them. Here the CDR3 DNA reads TGTGCCAGCAGCCTGGGCCAGACCGAGCAGTACTTC. Protein: CASSLGQTEQYF.

This chain uses TRBV12-3 or TRBV12-4 with TRBJ2-5; D is unclear. The CDR3 has 13 amino acids. V was clipped by 7 bases and J by 4 bases, with 13 bases between them. The chain's CDR3 is CASKPPSTETQYF. The CDR3 DNA reads as TGTGCCAGCAAACCCCCCAGTACAGAGACCCAGTACTTC.

The chain joins TRBV28 to TRBJ2-5; 7 bases match TRBD1. V trimming: 4 bases; J trimming: 0 bases; junction bases outside the gene matches: 5. The CDR3 covers 15 residues. The germline CDR1 and CDR2 sequences are MDHEN and SYDVKM. The CDR3 bases are TGTGCCAGCAGTTCCGGGACAGCGTACCAAGAGACCCAGTACTTC. Its translation: CASSSGTAYQETQYF. Supplemented by reference TRBV28 and TRBJ2-5, the full variable domain reads DVKVTQSSRYLVKRTGEKVFLECVQDMDHENMFWYRQDPGLGLRLIYFSYDVKMKEKGDIPEGYSVSREKKERFSLILESASTNQTSMYLCASSSGTAYQETQYFGPGTRLLVL.

The V gene is TRBV7-8, the J gene TRBJ1-1, with unresolved D. CDR1 SGHVS and CDR2 FQNEAQ come from the germline V gene. The CDR3 extends over 14 amino acids. V shed 2 bases and J shed 5 bases, with 12 bases lying between them. CDR3 sequence: CASSLKQTGTEAFF. CDR3 coding DNA: TGTGCCAGCAGCTTAAAACAGACGGGAACTGAAGCTTTCTTT. Filled out from reference TRBV7-8 and TRBJ1-1, the complete variable domain reads GAGVSQSPRYKVAKRGQDVALRCDPISGHVSLFWYQQALGQGPEFLTYFQNEAQLDKSGLPSDRFFAERPEGSVSTLKIQRTQQEDSAVYLCASSLKQTGTEAFFGQGTRLTVV.

The chain has TRBV4-2 and TRBJ1-2; 12 bases agree with TRBD1. The CDR3 consists of 18 residues. Germline V gene sequence: CDR1 LGHNA, CDR2 YNFKEQ. V dropped 1 base and J dropped 8; count of bases not matched to a gene: 14. The CDR3 DNA reads TGTGCCAGCAGCCAAGTAATAATGGGACAGGGGGCTCCGTCCGGCTACACCTTC. This codes for CASSQVIMGQGAPSGYTF.

As concerns this clone: A junction end diverges from the germline sequence, so it may reflect a read error. This chain joins TRBV3-1 (or the pseudogene TRBV3-2) and TRBJ2-3; 11 nucleotides align to TRBD2. Per germline, CDR1 LGHDT and CDR2 YNNKEL (reference sequence). The CDR3 covers 14 residues. The DNA for the CDR3 is TGTGCCAGCAGCCAAGAGGGGCTAGCGGGGGGAGCCCGTTTT. It is translated as CASSQEGLAGGARF.

This clone is a singleton in its sample. The CDR3 sequence is CASSYSQGAGTGELFF. CDR3 DNA: TGTGCCAGCAGTTACTCCCAGGGGGCGGGCACCGGGGAGCTGTTTTTT. V gene TRBV6-6 combines with J gene TRBJ2-2; 8 bases match TRBD1. This CDR3 is built from 16 residues. V shed 0 bases and J 4 bases; nucleotides not matched to a gene: 4. Germline assignment: CDR1 MNHNY and CDR2 SVGAGI (reference sequence).

The chain has TRBV18 and TRBJ2-3; 11 bases fit TRBD2. This CDR3 region has 18 residues. V lost 4 bases to trimming and J lost 2 bases; unmatched junction nucleotides: 11. Germline values: CDR1 KGHSH, CDR2 LQKENI. CDR3 in amino acids: CASSRRRLAGSVTDTQYF. CDR3 coding DNA: TGTGCCAGCTCACGAAGGAGACTAGCGGGATCTGTCACAGATACGCAGTATTTT.

V and J are TRBV24-1 and TRBJ1-5; 7 bases are a match to TRBD1. CDR3 size: 16 residues. Unmatched junction bases numbered 7, after V lost 4 bases and J lost 2 bases. CDR1 KGHDR and CDR2 SFDVKD come from the germline V gene. The CDR3 DNA is TGTGCCACCAGTGACGCAACCGGGACAGGCAATCAGCCCCAGCATTTT. It translates to CATSDATGTGNQPQHF.

The chain uses TRBV27 and TRBJ2-2, with no clear D. Germline V gene data show CDR1 as MNHEY and CDR2 as SMNVEV (reference sequence). The V gene lost 1 base and the J gene lost 6 bases, with 9 bases spanning the gap. This CDR3 is built from 14 residues. CDR3 region: CASSLWAAAGELFF. CDR3 DNA sequence: TGTGCCAGCAGTTTATGGGCCGCCGCCGGGGAGCTGTTTTTT.

The rearrangement uses TRBV7-9 and TRBJ1-4; 8 nucleotides match TRBD1. The CDR3 is 16 amino acids. Germline assignment: CDR1 SEHNR and CDR2 FQNEAQ (reference sequence). The V segment lost 10 bases and the J segment 7 bases; nucleotides outside the gene matches: 17. The CDR3 DNA follows: TGTGCCACCAAACCTGTTTCAGGACAGGGAGGTGAAAAACTGTTTTTT. This translates into CATKPVSGQGGEKLFF. The full variable domain, in which reference TRBV7-9 and TRBJ1-4 provide the parts outside the CDR3, is DTGVSQNPRHKITKRGQNVTFRCDPISEHNRLYWYRQTLGQGPEFLTYFQNEAQLEKSRLLSDRFSAERPKGSFSTLEIQRTEQGDSAMYLCATKPVSGQGGEKLFFGSGTQLSVL.

J is TRBJ1-2 and V is TRBV11-2; tentatively, D is TRBD1 (5 bases). The germline V gene encodes CDR1 SGHAT and CDR2 FQNNGV. Trimming cost V 3 bases and J 6 bases, with 11 bases left between them. The CDR3 contains 13 residues. CDR3 protein: CASSFNGGDGYTF. The CDR3 coding sequence is TGTGCCAGCAGCTTTAACGGGGGAGATGGCTACACCTTC.

The chain joins TRBV6-6 to TRBJ2-3, with a tentative D call TRBD1 (6 bases). The CDR3 spans 14 residues. Germline V gene data show CDR1 as MNHNY and CDR2 as SVGAGI (reference sequence). Written as DNA, the CDR3 is TGTGTCTCGAAAGGGGGATCCACCCCCCATACGCAGTATTTT. This codes for CVSKGGSTPHTQYF.

The chain is built from TRBV7-2 and TRBJ2-3; D is uncertain. CDR3 length: 11 residues. Germline CDR1 and CDR2: SGHTA and FQGNSA. Trimming cost V 8 bases and J 5 bases, with 8 bases left between them. The CDR3 nucleotides read TGTGCCAGCTCCGCCGGAGATACGCAGTATTTT. It translates to CASSAGDTQYF.

This clone was recorded once. This chain's CDR3 is CASSKAELNYGYTF. The CDR3 nucleotides read TGTGCCAGCAGCAAAGCAGAGTTAAACTATGGCTACACCTTC. V is TRBV21-1 and J is TRBJ1-2. TRBV21-1 is flagged as a pseudogene. The CDR3 sequence is 14 residues long.